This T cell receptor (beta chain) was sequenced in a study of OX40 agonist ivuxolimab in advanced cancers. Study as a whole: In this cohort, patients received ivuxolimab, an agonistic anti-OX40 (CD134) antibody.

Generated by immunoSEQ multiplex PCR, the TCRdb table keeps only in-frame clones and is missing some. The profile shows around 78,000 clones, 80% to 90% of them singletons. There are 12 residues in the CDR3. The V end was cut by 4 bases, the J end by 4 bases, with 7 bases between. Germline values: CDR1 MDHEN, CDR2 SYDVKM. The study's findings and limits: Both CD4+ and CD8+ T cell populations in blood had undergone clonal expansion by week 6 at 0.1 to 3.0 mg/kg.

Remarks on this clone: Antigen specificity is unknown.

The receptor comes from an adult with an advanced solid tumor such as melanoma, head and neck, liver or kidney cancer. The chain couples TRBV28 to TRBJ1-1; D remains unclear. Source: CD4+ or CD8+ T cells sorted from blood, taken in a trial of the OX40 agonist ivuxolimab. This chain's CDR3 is CASSYQRTEAFF. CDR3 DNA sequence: TGTGCCAGCAGTTATCAACGCACTGAAGCTTTCTTT. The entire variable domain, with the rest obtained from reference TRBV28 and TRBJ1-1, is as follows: DVKVTQSSRYLVKRTGEKVFLECVQDMDHENMFWYRQDPGLGLRLIYFSYDVKMKEKGDIPEGYSVSREKKERFSLILESASTNQTSMYLCASSYQRTEAFFGQGTRLTVV.